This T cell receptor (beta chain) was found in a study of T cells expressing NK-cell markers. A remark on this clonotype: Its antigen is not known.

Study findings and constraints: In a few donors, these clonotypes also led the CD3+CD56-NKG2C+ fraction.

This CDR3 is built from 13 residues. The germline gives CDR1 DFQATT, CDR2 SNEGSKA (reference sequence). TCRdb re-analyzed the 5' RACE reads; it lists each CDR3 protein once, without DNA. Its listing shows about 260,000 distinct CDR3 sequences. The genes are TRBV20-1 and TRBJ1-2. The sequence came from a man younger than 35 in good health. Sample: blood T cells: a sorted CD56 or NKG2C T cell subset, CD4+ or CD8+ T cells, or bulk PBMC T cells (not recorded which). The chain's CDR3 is CSARYSGWEGYTF.